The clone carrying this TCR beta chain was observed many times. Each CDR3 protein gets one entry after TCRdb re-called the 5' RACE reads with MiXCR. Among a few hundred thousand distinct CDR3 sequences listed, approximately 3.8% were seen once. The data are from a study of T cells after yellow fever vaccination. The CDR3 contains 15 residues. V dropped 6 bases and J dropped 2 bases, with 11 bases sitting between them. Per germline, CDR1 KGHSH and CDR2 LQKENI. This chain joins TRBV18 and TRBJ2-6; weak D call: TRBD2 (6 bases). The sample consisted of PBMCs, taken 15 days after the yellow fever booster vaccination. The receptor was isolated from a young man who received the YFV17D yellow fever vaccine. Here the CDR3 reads CASSSTGAGANVLTF. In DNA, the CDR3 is TGTGCCAGCTCTTCAACGGGGGCTGGGGCCAACGTCCTGACTTTC.